This TCR beta chain is drawn from a study of human T cells and chemical hapten exposure (dated by TCRdb to the early 2020s). Study-wide context: For sensitization, 2% DPC in acetone was applied to a 2 cm by 2 cm area of upper inner arm skin. Throughout the roughly 24-week study period, patients were also given weekly therapeutic DPC doses on the scalp. Patch testing was performed on the upper back with Finn chambers containing 0.01% DPC, and the patch tests were scored after 6 days according to International Contact Dermatitis Research Group standards. Alopecia areata with under or over 50% scalp involvement, alopecia totalis and alopecia universalis were represented in the patient cohort, which was mostly female. Libraries were pooled for sequencing, and per-sample TCR yields varied mainly because of small differences in library volumes within the pool. In alopecia patients, the study followed how the peripheral blood TCR repertoire changed in vivo over primary and secondary sensitization to diphenylcyclopropenone (DPC), a hapten. Patient blood was sampled pre-sensitization (week 0) and at 2, 6 and about 24 weeks after DPC sensitization. Some 29 alopecia patients gave blood for TCR sequencing at one to four time points (pre-sensitization, 2, 6 and 24 weeks).

Preparation of the library involved RACE. The instrument given in TCRdb is NextSeq 500. Library preparation attached unique molecular identifiers to individual cDNA molecules for quantitative, reproducible TCR counting. For every blood RNA sample, sequencing covered both the TCR alpha and TCR beta chains. On the authors' methods: A median of roughly 100,000 TCRs per sample was observed, with a range of 23,224 to 690,600. The Decombinator software suite was used to annotate V, J and CDR3 in the TCR reads. For the PS versus PT1 abundance plots, all samples were subsampled to the same number of TCRs (28,000). TCRs were defined as expanded if absent before sensitization and observed at least eight times at the 2-week time point. TCRdb reanalyzed the raw reads on its own, using fastp at Q25 for trimming and MiXCR for clone calling, and kept in-frame beta chains. Each CDR3 protein appears once, grouped with its most common genes and DNA. The V and J calls, along with clone size, are taken from TCRdb and not from the paper's own processing. The sample contains tens of thousands of distinct CDR3 sequences, 5% to 8.5% of them found a single time. 1.3% of the sample comes from the top ten.

This clonotype was observed at least ten times. Its antigen remains unidentified. Within one base of it there is no much larger clone, and no base qualities were kept. The sample's time point, from its label and the paper: patch test 2, 6 weeks after DPC sensitization. The sample's treatment or condition, from its label and the paper: therapeutic diphenylcyclopropenone sensitization with weekly scalp DPC. At each patch-test visit, blood was drawn before the patch test was applied. Patients were considered eligible if aged 18 to 70, diagnosed with alopecia and deemed suitable for DPC therapy, and patients were excluded if pregnant. Total RNA was extracted from unfractionated whole blood that had been collected in Tempus Blood RNA tubes. Study-level results and caveats: Alopecia, a presumed autoimmune disease, was present in all patients, so the immune response of the patients might differ from that of healthy individuals. DPC sensitization did not change how many TCRs were above 1 in 1000 frequency, and no evidence was found of alterations in global repertoire structure. After repeated subsampling, the strength of the expansion versus patch-test correlation and the threshold at which it became significant changed. Compared with pre-sensitization or healthy control sets, expanded TCRs formed significantly more large CDR3 similarity clusters, which is consistent with antigen-driven responses. A positive correlation was found between the number of PT1 expanded TCRs and patch test score, with significance reached at thresholds 8, 16 and 32 but not 4.

A distance of 24 bases separates the germline ends of V and J, which lose 0 bases and 2 bases respectively. CDR1 and CDR2, per the germline V gene, are KGHDR and SFDVKD. There are 20 amino acids in the CDR3, from cysteine to phenylalanine inclusive. The DNA shown is the 60-base CDR3, in frame from base 1. The sample was whole blood, taken in connection with sensitization to the hapten diphenylcyclopropenone (DPC). The sequence is built from TRBV24-1 and TRBJ1-2, and TRBD1 may be the D gene, going by 5 matching bases. The clonotype comes from a woman aged 25 to 39 with alopecia areata. Some clones in this sample may be carry-over from other donors' samples. The nucleotides read TGTGCCACCAGTGATTTGCATCGACGGGGGGGAATGTGTATAAACTATGGCTACACCTTC. Its protein is CATSDLHRRGGMCINYGYTF.